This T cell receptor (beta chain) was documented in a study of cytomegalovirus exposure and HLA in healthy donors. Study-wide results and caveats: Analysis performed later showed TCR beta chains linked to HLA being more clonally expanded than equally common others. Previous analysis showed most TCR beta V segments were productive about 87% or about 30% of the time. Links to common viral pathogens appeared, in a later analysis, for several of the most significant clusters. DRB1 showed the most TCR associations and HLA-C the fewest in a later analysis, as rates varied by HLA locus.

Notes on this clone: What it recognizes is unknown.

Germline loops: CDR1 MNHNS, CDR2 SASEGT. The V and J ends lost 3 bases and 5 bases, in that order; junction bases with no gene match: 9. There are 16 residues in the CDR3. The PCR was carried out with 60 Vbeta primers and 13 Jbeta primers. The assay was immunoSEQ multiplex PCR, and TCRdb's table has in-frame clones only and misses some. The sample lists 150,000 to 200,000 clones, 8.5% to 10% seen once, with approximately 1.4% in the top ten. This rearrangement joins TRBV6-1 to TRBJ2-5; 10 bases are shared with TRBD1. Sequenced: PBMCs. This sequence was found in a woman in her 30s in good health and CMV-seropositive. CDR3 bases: TGTGCCAGCAGTGAGACAGGGGGCTCGATTGCGGAGACCCAGTACTTC. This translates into CASSETGGSIAETQYF.